A single sample gave rise to the 27 T cell receptor beta chains below, sequenced in a study of T cell responses to AZD1222 COVID-19 vaccine. TCRdb's copy holds only in-frame clones and misses some; the assay was immunoSEQ multiplex PCR. Of about 180,000 clones in the sample, 94% are singletons; the top ten hold 1.6%. This specimen consisted of peripheral blood, obtained 28 days after the second AZD1222 dose. These receptors all come from an adult who received the AZD1222 COVID-19 vaccine.

Concerning this clone itself: This specimen includes other DNA sequences encoding the same CDR3. This chain links TRBV6-5 with TRBJ1-1; the D is unclear. This CDR3 region has 11 residues. The germline V and J ends were trimmed by 6 bases and 4 bases, with 6 bases remaining between them. Germline V gives CDR1 MNHEY, CDR2 SVGAGI. CDR3 bases: TGTGCCAGCAGGAGAGGCACTGAAGCTTTCTTT. The encoded protein is CASRRGTEAFF.

The chain recombines TRBV7-7 with TRBJ1-4; D perhaps matches TRBD1 (6 bases). Trimming removed 5 bases at V and 12 bases at J, with 16 bases between. Germline lookup yields CDR1 SSHAT and CDR2 FNYEAQ (reference sequence). The CDR3 has 13 amino acids. Written as DNA, the CDR3 is TGTGCCAGCAGCGCCGATCTGAGGACAGAACTGTTTTTT. Amino acids: CASSADLRTELFF.

The rearrangement joins TRBV4-1 to TRBJ2-7; TRBD1 matches 7 bases. Per germline, CDR1 MGHRA and CDR2 YSYEKL. V dropped 2 bases and J dropped 2; count of bases not matched to a gene: 3. The CDR3 contains 14 residues. The CDR3 bases are TGCGCCAGCAGCCAACCGGGACAGACCTACGAGCAGTACTTC. Its protein product is CASSQPGQTYEQYF.

The chain links TRBV27 to TRBJ1-2; the D gene is possibly TRBD1 (5 bases). This CDR3 contains 15 residues. The V gene's germline CDR1 is MNHEY and CDR2 SMNVEV (reference sequence). The ends were cut back, 4 bases at V and 6 bases at J, with 18 bases in the middle. CDR3 protein: CASSSLSPGFDGYTF. Here the CDR3 DNA reads TGTGCCAGCAGTTCTCTGTCTCCAGGGTTCGATGGCTACACCTTC.

The rearrangement joins TRBV18 to TRBJ1-5; D not resolved. This CDR3 has 13 amino acids. The germline gives CDR1 KGHSH, CDR2 LQKENI. Trimming took 4 bases from V and 5 from J, leaving 9 bases between them. The CDR3 region is CASSRERDQPQHF. In nucleotides, the CDR3 is TGTGCCAGCTCACGCGAGAGGGATCAGCCCCAGCATTTT.

The chain couples TRBV7-2 to TRBJ1-3, with a tentative D call TRBD1 (6 bases). The CDR3 runs to 15 residues. CDR1 is SGHTA and CDR2 is FQGNSA in the germline V gene. Deletions cut 6 bases from V and 1 base from J, with 13 bases between. The CDR3 sequence is CASSTTGNSGNTIYF. Written as DNA, the CDR3 is TGTGCCAGCAGTACTACAGGGAATTCTGGAAACACCATATATTTT.

The chain links TRBV6-6 to TRBJ1-1; 7 positions match TRBD1. The CDR3 spans 15 residues. The V segment lost 0 bases and the J segment 3 bases; nucleotides outside the gene matches: 4. The germline gives CDR1 MNHNY, CDR2 SVGAGI (reference sequence). The CDR3 DNA follows: TGTGCCAGCAGTTACTCGTACCAGGGGGACACTGAAGCTTTCTTT. Its protein is CASSYSYQGDTEAFF.

The gene calls are TRBV7-8 and TRBJ1-1; unclear D gene. Germline assignment: CDR1 SGHVS and CDR2 FQNEAQ. Deletions cut 5 bases from V and 3 bases from J, with 4 bases between. The CDR3 length is 11 residues. The DNA for the CDR3 is TGTGCCAGCAGCATACACACTGAAGCTTTCTTT. It is translated as CASSIHTEAFF.

This clone has only one observation. The V and J genes are TRBV6-5 and TRBJ1-2; tentative D call: TRBD1 (5 bases). The CDR3 has 14 residues. CDR1 and CDR2 (germline): MNHEY, SVGAGI. The V gene lost 8 bases and the J gene lost 5 bases, with 18 bases spanning the gap. CDR3 sequence (DNA): TGTGCCAGCGGGCTCGCCGAGGGACTTTATGGCTACACCTTC. This translates into CASGLAEGLYGYTF.

The chain carries TRBV27 and TRBJ1-1, with TRBD1 as a possible D gene (5 bases). Looked up from germline, CDR1 is MNHEY and CDR2 is SMNVEV (reference sequence). The CDR3 loop spans 17 amino acids. With 4 bases removed from V and 0 bases from J, the gap between germline ends came to 18 bases. CDR3 coding DNA: TGTGCCAGCAGTTCCCGCGGGCAGGGAATGATGAACACTGAAGCTTTCTTT. Amino acid sequence: CASSSRGQGMMNTEAFF.

This rearrangement joins TRBV19 to TRBJ2-7; 15 bases line up with TRBD2. J lost 2 bases, V lost 9 bases, and 11 bases had no gene match. The CDR3 totals 17 residues. CDR1 LNHDA and CDR2 SQIVND come from the germline V gene (reference sequence). This CDR3 is CARPLGTSGGRAYEQYF. The CDR3 bases are TGTGCCAGGCCCCTGGGGACTAGCGGGGGGAGGGCCTACGAGCAGTACTTC.

V and J are TRBV11-3 and TRBJ1-2; D is unclear. Germline CDR1 reads SGHNT; CDR2 reads YENEEA. The CDR3 is 12 residues long. Deletions cut 3 bases from V and 8 bases from J, with 10 bases between. CDR3 bases: TGTGCCAGCAGCTTTGAGACCAGAGGCTACACCTTC. Its protein product is CASSFETRGYTF.

The chain links TRBV19 to TRBJ1-3, with TRBD1 identical over 9 bases. Germline lookup yields CDR1 LNHDA and CDR2 SQIVND (reference sequence). The CDR3 totals 15 residues. V lost 6 bases, J lost 4 bases, and 7 bases stayed unmatched. The CDR3 nucleotides read TGTGCCAGTAGCATGACGGGGACAGGGGGAAACACCATATATTTT. It encodes CASSMTGTGGNTIYF.

The V gene is TRBV28, the J gene TRBJ1-6, with 8 positions matching TRBD1. With V trimmed by 2 bases and J by 1 base, 7 bases remained unmatched. This CDR3 is 18 amino acids long. The germline CDR1 and CDR2 sequences are MDHEN and SYDVKM. The CDR3 region has the DNA TGTGCCAGCAGTTTAATCCAGGGGGCTGGGTCCTATAATTCACCCCTCCACTTT. Translating gives CASSLIQGAGSYNSPLHF.

The genes are TRBV12-5 and TRBJ1-1, with D unclear. Germline V lookup: CDR1 LGHNT, CDR2 FRNRAP. The CDR3 extends over 13 amino acids. Trimming pared 2 bases from V and 1 base from J, leaving 5 bases between. CDR3 residues: CASGLYGNTEAFF. CDR3 DNA sequence: TGTGCTAGTGGTTTGTACGGGAACACTGAAGCTTTCTTT.

The CDR3 spells CASKVPQGTEAFF. In DNA, the CDR3 is TGTGCCAGCAAGGTCCCCCAGGGGACTGAAGCTTTCTTT. The V call is TRBV12-3 or TRBV12-4, the J call TRBJ1-1; weak D call: TRBD1 (6 bases). V lost 7 bases to trimming and J lost 5 bases, with 14 bases between them. This CDR3 has 13 amino acids.

The rearrangement links TRBV7-2 to TRBJ2-2; TRBD1 might be the D (6 bases). CDR3 length: 13 amino acids. V lost 5 bases and J lost 7, with 11 bases in between. Germline V gives CDR1 SGHTA, CDR2 FQGNSA. The CDR3: CASSRGGIGELFF. CDR3 DNA: TGTGCCAGCAGCCGAGGGGGAATCGGGGAGCTGTTTTTT.

The rearrangement uses TRBV18 and TRBJ2-3, with TRBD2 matching over 8 bases. Trimming at V came to 2 bases and at J to 2 bases, leaving 3 bases not matched to a gene. This CDR3 spans 15 amino acids. Germline V gene data show CDR1 as KGHSH and CDR2 as LQKENI. The CDR3 loop is CASSPKRENTDTQYF. DNA of the CDR3: TGTGCCAGCTCACCAAAGCGGGAGAACACAGATACGCAGTATTTT.

The chain combines TRBV6-5 with TRBJ2-4; D gene uncertain. The CDR3 length is 13 residues. Per germline, CDR1 MNHEY and CDR2 SVGAGI. The V end lost 0 bases, the J end lost 11 bases, and 11 bases lay between the germline ends. As DNA, the CDR3 is TGTGCCAGCAGTTACTCGTCCCCGGGCGTTCAGTACTTC. Translated: CASSYSSPGVQYF.

This CDR3 reads CASSLSPVGMNTEAFF. In nucleotides, the CDR3 is TGTGCCAGCAGCTTATCCCCCGTCGGCATGAACACTGAAGCTTTCTTT. The rearrangement uses TRBV7-2 and TRBJ1-1, with D uncertain. The CDR3 is 16 amino acids. V was cut by 2 bases and J by 0 bases, with 13 bases left in between. Germline V CDR1 and CDR2: SGHTA, FQGNSA.

The chain combines TRBV7-9 with TRBJ2-7; maybe TRBD2 (6 bases). V dropped 5 bases and J dropped 4 bases, with 9 bases sitting between them. This CDR3 region has 12 residues. The germline V gene has CDR1 SEHNR and CDR2 FQNEAQ (reference sequence). As DNA, the CDR3 is TGTGCCAGCAGCCCGGAGGGGTACGAGCAGTACTTC. Amino acid sequence: CASSPEGYEQYF.

V is TRBV7-2 and J is TRBJ1-1; unclear D gene. Looked up from germline, CDR1 is SGHTA and CDR2 is FQGNSA. CDR3 length: 11 residues. Trimming took off 5 bases at V and 7 bases at J, with 8 bases between the two ends. Here the CDR3 DNA reads TGTGCCAGCAGCCGAGAGGGTGAAGCTTTCTTT. It yields the protein CASSREGEAFF.

The V gene is TRBV6-5, the J gene TRBJ2-7; D may be TRBD2 (6 bases). In germline, CDR1 is MNHEY, CDR2 SVGAGI. The V and J ends lost 5 bases and 1 base respectively, with 9 bases between them. CDR3 length: 13 amino acids. Written as DNA, the CDR3 is TGTGCCAGCAGTCCGGGACTTTCCTACGAGCAGTACTTC. As protein: CASSPGLSYEQYF.

The V and J genes are TRBV12-5 and TRBJ1-4; possible D gene TRBD1, 5 bases. The CDR3 runs to 15 residues. Germline V gives CDR1 LGHNT, CDR2 FRNRAP. The ends were cut back, 0 bases at V and 7 bases at J, with 12 bases in the middle. CDR3 in DNA: TGTGCTAGTGGTTTGGTAAGGCAGGGTCCTGAAAAACTGTTTTTT. Translating it yields CASGLVRQGPEKLFF.

This sequence joins TRBV6-5 and TRBJ2-1; TRBD2 aligns across 12 bases. From germline, CDR1 is MNHEY and CDR2 SVGAGI. The CDR3 consists of 15 residues. After removal of 7 bases from V and 1 base from J, the junction contained 2 bases not matched to a gene. The CDR3 nucleotides read TGTGCCAGCAAACTAGCGGGGGGATCCTACAATGAGCAGTTCTTC. This encodes CASKLAGGSYNEQFF.

V is TRBV28 and J is TRBJ2-3, with a possible D match to TRBD2 (5 bases). The length of the CDR3 is 15 residues. CDR1 and CDR2 from the germline V gene are MDHEN and SYDVKM. V shed 1 base and J shed 4 bases, with 12 bases lying between them. CDR3 in amino acids: CASSLSRGYSDTQYF. The CDR3 DNA follows: TGTGCCAGCAGTTTATCACGAGGGTATTCAGATACGCAGTATTTT.

The chain employs TRBV7-3 and TRBJ1-1; TRBD1 agrees at 7 bases. CDR1 and CDR2 from the germline V gene are SGHTA and FQGTGA. CDR3 length: 13 amino acids. The junction had 5 bases not matched to a gene; V was cut back by 5 bases and J by 5 bases. CDR3 coding DNA: TGTGCCAGCAGCCTCACAGGGGTAACTGAAGCTTTCTTT. It is translated as CASSLTGVTEAFF.